A single sample gave rise to the 16 T cell receptor beta chains below, sequenced in a study of blood T cells in healthy people across ages (dated by TCRdb to about 2015). Receptors were amplified or captured by 5' RACE. TCRdb lists the instrument as Illumina HiSeq 2500. A second about 7 to 11 cycle PCR used a sample-barcoded 5' primer and a J-beta primer mix. The raw public reads went through TCRdb reprocessing: fastp at Q25, MiXCR clone calling, in-frame beta chains kept. When rows share a CDR3 protein, they turn into one entry using the most common DNA and genes. The sample table shows some 880,000 distinct CDR3 sequences, and under 40% are seen once. In total, the top ten clones hold over 10% of the sample. Sequencing was performed on blood. Source of these receptors: a man between 18 and 29 years old in good health.

About this clonotype: One base away lies a much larger clone, so this may be a sequencing read error. The chain uses TRBV29-1 and TRBJ2-3, with D tentatively TRBD2 (6 bases). This CDR3 has 14 residues. Germline CDR1 and CDR2: SQVTM and ANQGSEA. With 4 bases removed from V and 0 bases from J, the gap between germline ends came to 11 bases. The CDR3 loop is CSVGLVGSTDTQYF. The CDR3 nucleotides are TGCAGCGTTGGACTAGTGGGGAGCACAGATACGCAGTATTTT.

This sequence joins TRBV7-6 and TRBJ2-1; D is undetermined. Trimming removed 4 bases at V and 1 base at J, with 14 bases between. The germline gives CDR1 SGHVS, CDR2 FNYEAQ. This CDR3 contains 16 residues. The CDR3, as DNA: TGTGCCAGCAGCTCGTGGGTTGTAGGTTCCTACAATGAGCAGTTCTTC. Protein product: CASSSWVVGSYNEQFF.

This clonotype has just a few counts. The chain links TRBV10-3 to TRBJ2-7; TRBD1 agrees at 8 bases. Looked up from germline, CDR1 is ENHRY and CDR2 is SYGVKD. V shed 5 bases, J shed 6 bases, and the junction held 3 bases outside the gene matches. This CDR3 contains 12 residues. The CDR3 loop is CAISTDRAEQYF. CDR3 bases: TGTGCCATCAGTACGGACAGGGCCGAGCAGTACTTC.

This sequence joins TRBV13 and TRBJ1-4; 9 nucleotides agree with TRBD1. Looked up from germline, CDR1 is PRHDT and CDR2 is FYEKMQ (reference sequence). The ends lost 5 bases at V and 7 bases at J; junction bases unmatched: 8. The CDR3 extends over 15 amino acids. The CDR3 region is CASSPQGAAGEKLFF. CDR3 bases: TGTGCCAGCAGCCCACAGGGGGCGGCTGGTGAAAAACTGTTTTTT.

The chain joins TRBV7-8 to TRBJ2-1; TRBD2 agrees at 11 bases. Germline CDR1 reads SGHVS; CDR2 reads FQNEAQ. This CDR3 comprises 16 residues. V lost 5 bases and J lost 4; bases outside the gene matches: 7. The CDR3 protein is CASSPEGLAGYNEQFF. The CDR3 DNA reads as TGTGCCAGCAGCCCAGAAGGACTAGCGGGTTACAATGAGCAGTTCTTC.

The chain couples TRBV9 to TRBJ1-4; 8 nucleotides agree with TRBD1. Germline assignment: CDR1 SGDLS and CDR2 YYNGEE. The junction had 9 bases not matched to a gene; V was cut back by 5 bases and J by 9 bases. This CDR3 spans 14 amino acids. The CDR3 region has the DNA TGTGCCAGCAGTACGACAGGGGCGAGTAAAAAACTGTTTTTT. As protein: CASSTTGASKKLFF.

This sequence joins TRBV29-1 and TRBJ2-6; D ambiguous. The CDR3 is 13 residues long. Trimming removed 3 bases from V and 2 bases from J, with 5 bases in between. Germline assignment: CDR1 SQVTM and CDR2 ANQGSEA. The CDR3 sequence: CSVEVPGANVLTF. For the CDR3, the DNA is TGCAGCGTTGAGGTTCCTGGGGCCAACGTCCTGACTTTC.

Many counts were recorded for this clonotype. V gene TRBV7-2 combines with J gene TRBJ1-5; no firm D call. The CDR3 runs 15 residues. The V end was cut by 0 bases, the J end by 6 bases, with 12 bases between. CDR1 is SGHTA and CDR2 is FQGNSA in the germline V gene. The CDR3 DNA reads as TGTGCCAGCAGCTTAGCCTCGGGCGGCAGTCAGCCCCAGCATTTT. This gives the protein CASSLASGGSQPQHF.

The sample holds a few counts of this clonotype. V usage is TRBV18 and J usage is TRBJ2-1, with TRBD1 identical over 7 bases. Germline CDR1 reads KGHSH; CDR2 reads LQKENI. This CDR3 is built from 14 residues. With 2 bases clipped from V and 4 bases from J, the junction kept 2 bases outside the gene matches. CDR3 sequence: CASSPKQGYNEQFF. CDR3 in DNA: TGTGCCAGCTCACCAAAACAGGGGTACAATGAGCAGTTCTTC.

This clonotype was seen only a few times. The CDR3 spells CASMRWGGETQYF. CDR3 DNA sequence: TGTGCCAGCATGAGGTGGGGGGGAGAGACCCAGTACTTC. J is TRBJ2-5 and V is TRBV7-9; 7 bases are a match to TRBD2. This CDR3 spans 13 amino acids. Germline loops: CDR1 SEHNR, CDR2 FQNEAQ (reference sequence). V was pared by 7 bases and J by 4 bases, with 6 bases of the junction left unmatched.

This clonotype was detected once. This chain uses TRBV28 with TRBJ2-3; 13 bases are a match to TRBD2. The germline CDR1 and CDR2 sequences are MDHEN and SYDVKM. The ends lost 6 bases at V and 6 bases at J; junction bases unmatched: 9. The CDR3 spans 16 residues. The CDR3 DNA is TGTGCCAGCAGAATAGGGGGACTAGCGGGGCCGGATACGCAGTATTTT. Protein product: CASRIGGLAGPDTQYF.

The chain has TRBV20-1 and TRBJ2-2; D is perhaps TRBD1 or TRBD2 (7 bases each). V was trimmed by 5 bases and J by 5 bases, leaving 21 bases between them. Germline lookup yields CDR1 DFQATT and CDR2 SNEGSKA (reference sequence). The CDR3 sequence is 16 residues long. CDR3 protein: CSACASGGEETGELFF. The CDR3 DNA is TGCAGTGCTTGCGCGTCAGGGGGGGAGGAAACCGGGGAGCTGTTTTTT.

This clonotype was observed once. Here the CDR3 reads CASSPKLAGGIQETQYF. Written as DNA, the CDR3 is TGCGCCAGCAGCCCGAAACTAGCGGGGGGAATACAAGAGACCCAGTACTTC. V gene TRBV4-1 combines with J gene TRBJ2-5; 12 bases fit TRBD2. Trimming at V came to 4 bases and at J to 2 bases, leaving 8 bases not matched to a gene. Germline CDR1 reads MGHRA; CDR2 reads YSYEKL. This CDR3 comprises 17 residues.

Written as DNA, the CDR3 is TGTGCCAGCAGCCCCCGACATCTATCCTACAATGAGCAGTACTTC. This sequence encodes CASSPRHLSYNEQYF. This chain joins TRBV3-1 and TRBJ2-1; D is undetermined. TRBJ2-7 explains the end of the DNA better; the J call may be wrong. Germline V CDR1 and CDR2: LGHDT, YNNKEL (reference sequence). The CDR3 has 15 residues.

This clonotype was counted between two and nine times. The genes are TRBV18 and TRBJ2-1, with TRBD1 as a possible D gene (6 bases). This CDR3 contains 15 residues. Trimming took off 3 bases at V and 3 bases at J, with 12 bases between the two ends. Germline V gene sequence: CDR1 KGHSH, CDR2 LQKENI. CDR3 sequence: CASSPPGTLYNEQFF. The CDR3 DNA follows: TGTGCCAGCTCACCCCCCGGGACACTCTACAATGAGCAGTTCTTC.

Turning to this clonotype: Sequence at one end of the junction differs from germline and may be a read error. The CDR3 here is CAISGGASGSTDTLYF. CDR3 nucleotide sequence: TGTGCCATCAGTGGAGGGGCATCAGGTAGCACAGATACGCTGTATTTT. The V and J genes are TRBV10-3 and TRBJ2-3; tentatively, D is TRBD1 or TRBD2 (5 bases each). CDR1 is ENHRY, CDR2 SYGVKD, per germline. The CDR3 totals 16 residues.